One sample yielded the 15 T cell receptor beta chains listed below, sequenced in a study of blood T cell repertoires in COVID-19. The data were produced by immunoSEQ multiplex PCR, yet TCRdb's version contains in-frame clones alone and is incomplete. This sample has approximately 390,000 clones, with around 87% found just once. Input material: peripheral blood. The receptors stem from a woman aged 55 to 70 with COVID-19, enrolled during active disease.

In nucleotides, the CDR3 is TGTGCCAGCAGCTCCTACAGGTCTTTTTTGGGCTACGAGCAGTACTTC. The encoded protein is CASSSYRSFLGYEQYF. V is TRBV5-6 and J is TRBJ2-7, with D maybe TRBD1 (5 bases). V was pared by 3 bases and J by 3 bases, with 19 bases between. This CDR3 spans 16 amino acids. Per germline, CDR1 SGHDT and CDR2 YYEEEE.

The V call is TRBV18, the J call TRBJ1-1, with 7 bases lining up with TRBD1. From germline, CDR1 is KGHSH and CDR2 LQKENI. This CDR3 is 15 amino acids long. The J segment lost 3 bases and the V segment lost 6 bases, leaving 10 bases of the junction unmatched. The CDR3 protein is CASSQLKGGYTEAFF. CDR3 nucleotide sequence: TGTGCCAGCTCGCAATTAAAAGGGGGCTACACTGAAGCTTTCTTT.

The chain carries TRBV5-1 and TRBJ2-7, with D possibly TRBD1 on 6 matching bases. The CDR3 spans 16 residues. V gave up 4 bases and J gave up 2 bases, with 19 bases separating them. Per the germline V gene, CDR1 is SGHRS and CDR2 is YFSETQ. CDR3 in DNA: TGCGCCAGCAGCGTAGAAGGACAGCCCTTAACCTACGAGCAGTACTTC. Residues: CASSVEGQPLTYEQYF. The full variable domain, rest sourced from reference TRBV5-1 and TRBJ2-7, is KAGVTQTPRYLIKTRGQQVTLSCSPISGHRSVSWYQQTPGQGLQFLFEYFSETQRNKGNFPGRFSGRQFSNSRSEMNVSTLELGDSALYLCASSVEGQPLTYEQYFGPGTRLTVT.

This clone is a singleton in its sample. CDR3 protein: CATADRDNVYEQYF. CDR3 bases: TGTGCCACCGCCGACAGGGATAATGTTTACGAGCAGTACTTC. The chain carries TRBV24-1 and TRBJ2-7; 7 bases agree with TRBD1. CDR1 and CDR2 (germline): KGHDR, SFDVKD. The CDR3 spans 14 residues. V lost 9 bases and J lost 4; bases outside the gene matches: 11.

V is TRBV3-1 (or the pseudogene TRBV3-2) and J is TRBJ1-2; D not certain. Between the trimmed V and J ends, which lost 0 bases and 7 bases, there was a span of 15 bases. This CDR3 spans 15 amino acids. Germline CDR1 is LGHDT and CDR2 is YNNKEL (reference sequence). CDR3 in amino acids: CASSQDWTGSSGYTF. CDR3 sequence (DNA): TGTGCCAGCAGCCAAGATTGGACGGGATCGTCTGGCTACACCTTC.

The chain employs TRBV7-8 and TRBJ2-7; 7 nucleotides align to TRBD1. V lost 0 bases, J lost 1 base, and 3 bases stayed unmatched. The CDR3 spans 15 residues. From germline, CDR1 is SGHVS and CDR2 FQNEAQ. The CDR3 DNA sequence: TGTGCCAGCAGCTTAGCGACAGGGAAATCCTACGAGCAGTACTTC. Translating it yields CASSLATGKSYEQYF.

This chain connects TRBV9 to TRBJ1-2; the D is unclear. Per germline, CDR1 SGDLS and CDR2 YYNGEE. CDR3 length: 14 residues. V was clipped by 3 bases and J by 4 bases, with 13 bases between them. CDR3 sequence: CASSGPREAYGYTF. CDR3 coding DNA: TGTGCCAGCAGCGGACCCCGAGAGGCCTATGGCTACACCTTC. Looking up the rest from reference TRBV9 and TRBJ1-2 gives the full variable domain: DSGVTQTPKHLITATGQRVTLRCSPRSGDLSVYWYQQSLDQGLQFLIQYYNGEERAKGNILERFSAQQFPDLHSELNLSSLELGDSALYFCASSGPREAYGYTFGSGTRLTVV.

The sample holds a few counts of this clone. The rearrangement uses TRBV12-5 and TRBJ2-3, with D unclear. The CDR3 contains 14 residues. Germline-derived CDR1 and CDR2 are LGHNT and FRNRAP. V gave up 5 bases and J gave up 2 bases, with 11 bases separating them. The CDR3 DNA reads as TGTGCTAGTGGTCCTCCCCGGTTCACAGATACGCAGTATTTT. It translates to CASGPPRFTDTQYF.

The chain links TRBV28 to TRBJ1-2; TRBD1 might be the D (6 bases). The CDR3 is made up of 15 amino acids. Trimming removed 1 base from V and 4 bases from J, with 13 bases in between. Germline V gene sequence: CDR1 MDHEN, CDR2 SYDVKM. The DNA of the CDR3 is TGTGCCAGCAGTTTATCGGGGGGCAACGTCTATGGCTACACCTTC. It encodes CASSLSGGNVYGYTF.

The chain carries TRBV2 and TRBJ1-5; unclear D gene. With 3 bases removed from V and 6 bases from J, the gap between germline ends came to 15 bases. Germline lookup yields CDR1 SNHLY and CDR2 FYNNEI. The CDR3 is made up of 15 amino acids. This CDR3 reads CASSDPTVRGQPQHF. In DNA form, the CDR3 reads TGTGCCAGCAGTGACCCCACGGTGCGGGGTCAGCCCCAGCATTTT.

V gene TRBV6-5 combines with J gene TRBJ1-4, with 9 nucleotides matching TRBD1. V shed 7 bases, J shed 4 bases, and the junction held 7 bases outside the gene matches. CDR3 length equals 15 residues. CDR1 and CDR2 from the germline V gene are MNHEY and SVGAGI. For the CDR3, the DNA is TGTGCCAGCACCGGCCAGGACAGGGGTAATGAAAAACTGTTTTTT. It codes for CASTGQDRGNEKLFF.

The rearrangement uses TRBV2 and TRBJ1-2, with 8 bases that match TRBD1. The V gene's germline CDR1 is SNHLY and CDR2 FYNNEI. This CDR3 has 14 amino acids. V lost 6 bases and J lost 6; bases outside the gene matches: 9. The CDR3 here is CASRFTTGAHGYTF. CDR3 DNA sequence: TGTGCCAGCAGATTTACGACAGGGGCCCATGGCTACACCTTC. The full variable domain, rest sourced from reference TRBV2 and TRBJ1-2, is EPEVTQTPSHQVTQMGQEVILRCVPISNHLYFYWYRQILGQKVEFLVSFYNNEISEKSEIFDDQFSVERPDGSNFTLKIRSTKLEDSAMYFCASRFTTGAHGYTFGSGTRLTVV.

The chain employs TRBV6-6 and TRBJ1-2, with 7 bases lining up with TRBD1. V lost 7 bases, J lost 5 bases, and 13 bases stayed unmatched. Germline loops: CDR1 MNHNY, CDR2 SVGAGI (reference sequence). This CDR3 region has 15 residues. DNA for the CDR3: TGTGCCAGCATTACCATGGGACAGAATATTTATGGCTACACCTTC. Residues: CASITMGQNIYGYTF.

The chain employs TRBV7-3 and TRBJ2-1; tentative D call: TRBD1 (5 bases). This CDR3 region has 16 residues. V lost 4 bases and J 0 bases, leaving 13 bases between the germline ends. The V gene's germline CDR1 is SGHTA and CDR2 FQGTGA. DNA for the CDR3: TGTGCCAGCAGCTCTCAGGGTCAGAGCTCCTACAATGAGCAGTTCTTC. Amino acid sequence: CASSSQGQSSYNEQFF.

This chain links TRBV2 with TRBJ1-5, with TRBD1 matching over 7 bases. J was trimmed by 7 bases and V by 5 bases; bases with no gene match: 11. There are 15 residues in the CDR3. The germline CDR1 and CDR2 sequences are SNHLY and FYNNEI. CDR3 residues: CASSFGQEWGQPQHF. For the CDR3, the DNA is TGTGCCAGCAGTTTTGGACAGGAGTGGGGACAGCCCCAGCATTTT.